These 23 T cell receptor beta chains were all obtained from the same sample, sequenced in a study of a mutant IDH1 vaccine in newly diagnosed glioma. For these TCRs, the target antigens are not known. As to time point: week 11, during vaccination. Every vaccination contained 300 ug of the mutant IDH1 20-mer peptide and was paired with topical imiquimod. Libraries were prepared by immunoSEQ multiplex PCR; TCRdb keeps only in-frame clonotypes and omits some of them. The table records more than 55,000 clones, less than 85% of them present only once. The sequencing used PBMCs, collected from a glioma patient whose treatment included an IDH1 peptide vaccine. Source of these receptors: a young man with glioma.

This clone was found a few times. The gene calls are TRBV27 and TRBJ1-1; TRBD1 matches 8 bases. Germline lookup yields CDR1 MNHEY and CDR2 SMNVEV (reference sequence). The CDR3 is made up of 15 amino acids. Trimming cost V 4 bases and J 3 bases; bases outside gene matches: 7. The CDR3 nucleotides read TGTGCCAGCAGTTCCCGACAGACAGGGGACACTGAAGCTTTCTTT. Its translation: CASSSRQTGDTEAFF.

The V and J genes are TRBV28 and TRBJ2-2; D call uncertain. The germline V and J ends were trimmed by 8 bases and 1 base, with 8 bases remaining between them. The CDR3 consists of 13 residues. The V gene's germline CDR1 is MDHEN and CDR2 SYDVKM. CDR3 sequence reads: CASLTQNTGELFF. The CDR3 nucleotides are TGTGCCAGCTTGACTCAGAACACCGGGGAGCTGTTTTTT.

The chain links TRBV6-5 to TRBJ1-5, with D perhaps TRBD1 (6 bases). Per the germline V gene, CDR1 is MNHEY and CDR2 is SVGAGI. The CDR3 has 13 residues. Trimming pared 8 bases from V and 6 bases from J, leaving 14 bases between. The CDR3 here is CASRWGPSQPQHF. The CDR3 DNA is TGTGCCAGCCGATGGGGGCCGAGTCAGCCCCAGCATTTT.

V usage is TRBV6-1 and J usage is TRBJ2-1; tentative D call: TRBD2 (7 bases). The germline V and J ends were trimmed by 1 base and 4 bases, with 14 bases remaining between them. The length of the CDR3 is 16 residues. CDR1 is MNHNS and CDR2 is SASEGT in the germline V gene. This CDR3 is CASSEEEGGGYNEQFF. As DNA, the CDR3 is TGTGCCAGCAGTGAAGAGGAGGGAGGGGGGTACAATGAGCAGTTCTTC.

V and J are TRBV9 and TRBJ2-1, with a tentative D call TRBD2 (5 bases). Trimming pared 3 bases from V and 0 bases from J, leaving 13 bases between. The length of the CDR3 is 16 residues. Per germline, CDR1 SGDLS and CDR2 YYNGEE. The CDR3 sequence is CASSELVPSSYNEQFF. The DNA of the CDR3 is TGTGCCAGCAGCGAACTAGTCCCGAGCTCCTACAATGAGCAGTTCTTC.

This clone was picked up a small number of times. The rearrangement links TRBV7-9 to TRBJ1-5; D remains unclear. CDR3 length: 12 amino acids. V was cut by 6 bases and J by 6 bases, with 9 bases left in between. CDR1 and CDR2 from the germline V gene are SEHNR and FQNEAQ (reference sequence). The CDR3 reads CASSQRGQPQHF. Here the CDR3 DNA reads TGTGCCAGCAGTCAGCGGGGTCAGCCCCAGCATTTT.

This clone is medium-sized (0.01 to 0.1%). The chain links TRBV19 to TRBJ1-1; D is unresolved. Germline assignment: CDR1 LNHDA and CDR2 SQIVND (reference sequence). The germline V and J ends were trimmed by 1 base and 6 bases, with 12 bases remaining between them. The CDR3 totals 14 residues. This CDR3 is CASSIVYGGPEAFF. In nucleotides, the CDR3 is TGTGCCAGTAGTATAGTCTATGGAGGGCCTGAAGCTTTCTTT.

J is TRBJ2-7 and V is TRBV2; 8 bases agree with TRBD1. CDR3 length: 15 amino acids. With V trimmed by 6 bases and J by 2 bases, 9 bases remained unmatched. In germline, CDR1 is SNHLY, CDR2 FYNNEI. The CDR3 sequence is CASRLAGGAAYEQYF. The CDR3, as DNA: TGTGCCAGCAGGCTTGCAGGGGGCGCCGCCTACGAGCAGTACTTC.

The chain joins TRBV30 to TRBJ1-3, with unresolved D. This CDR3 is built from 12 residues. The V gene's germline CDR1 is GTSNPN and CDR2 SVGIG (reference sequence). Between the trimmed V and J ends, which lost 3 bases and 2 bases, there was a span of 5 bases. In nucleotides, the CDR3 is TGTGCCTGGAGAAGTCCTGGAAACACCATATATTTT. Its translation is CAWRSPGNTIYF.

In its sample, this clone was seen a few times. The gene calls are TRBV7-2 and TRBJ2-7; D gene unclear. The CDR3 runs 14 residues. Per germline, CDR1 SGHTA and CDR2 FQGNSA. Trimming pared 2 bases from V and 2 bases from J, leaving 10 bases between. CDR3 residues: CASSLSGRTYEQYF. CDR3 coding DNA: TGTGCCAGCAGCTTATCCGGGCGGACCTACGAGCAGTACTTC.

Here the CDR3 DNA reads TGCGCCAGCAGCCAATCCCTTACGCGGGGAATCCATCGCGAAGCTTTCTTT. Translating gives CASSQSLTRGIHREAFF. The rearrangement links TRBV4-1 to TRBJ1-1; the D is unclear. CDR1 and CDR2 (germline): MGHRA, YSYEKL. This CDR3 has 17 amino acids. The V end was cut by 2 bases, the J end by 8 bases, with 24 bases between.

The chain recombines TRBV5-1 with TRBJ1-5; the D gene is possibly TRBD1 (6 bases). Germline V gene data show CDR1 as SGHRS and CDR2 as YFSETQ. The CDR3 is 13 residues long. Trimming removed 5 bases at V and 6 bases at J, with 12 bases between. The CDR3 bases are TGCGCCAGCAGACCAGGGGAGAGTCAGCCCCAGCATTTT. As protein: CASRPGESQPQHF.

The chain combines TRBV7-9 with TRBJ2-7, with D tentatively TRBD2 (6 bases). Germline CDR1 is SEHNR and CDR2 is FQNEAQ (reference sequence). This CDR3 comprises 15 residues. Trimming removed 5 bases from V and 9 bases from J, with 23 bases in between. CDR3 region: CASSPGELTAGLQYF. The CDR3 DNA follows: TGTGCCAGCAGCCCTGGGGAACTTACGGCGGGGTTGCAGTACTTC.

V usage is TRBV29-1 and J usage is TRBJ2-1; D unresolved. V lost 5 bases and J lost 8, with 10 bases in between. The CDR3 covers 11 residues. CDR1 SQVTM and CDR2 ANQGSEA come from the germline V gene. The CDR3 sequence is CSVQMGDEQFF. The CDR3 DNA is TGCAGCGTTCAAATGGGTGATGAGCAGTTCTTC.

In its sample, this clone was seen a few times. V usage is TRBV15 and J usage is TRBJ2-2; D may match TRBD1 or TRBD2 (5 bases each). CDR3 length: 20 amino acids. The V gene lost 8 bases and the J gene lost 1 base, with 29 bases spanning the gap. Per germline, CDR1 LNHNV and CDR2 YYDKDF (reference sequence). DNA for the CDR3: TGTGCCACCCGCGGGTGGACGCGCCAGGGTCGGGACCAGAACACCGGGGAGCTGTTTTTT. This encodes CATRGWTRQGRDQNTGELFF.

As to this clone: The same CDR3 also results from other DNA sequences found in this sample. The chain recombines TRBV19 with TRBJ2-3; D unresolved. Trimming pared 8 bases from V and 5 bases from J, leaving 14 bases between. The CDR3 has 13 residues. Germline CDR1 LNHDA, CDR2 SQIVND (reference sequence). CDR3: CASSKGSGDTQYF. CDR3 sequence (DNA): TGTGCCAGTTCAAAAGGGTCTGGAGATACGCAGTATTTT.

The V call is TRBV18, the J call TRBJ1-5; D unclear. Trimming took 3 bases from V and 4 from J, leaving 13 bases between them. Per germline, CDR1 KGHSH and CDR2 LQKENI. CDR3 length: 15 residues. CDR3 region: CASSPRVSLNQPQHF. The CDR3 DNA is TGTGCCAGCTCACCTCGGGTCAGCCTTAATCAGCCCCAGCATTTT.

This clone was counted between two and nine times. As DNA, the CDR3 is TGTGCCAGCAGTTACCACCGGGTTGGGAACACTGAAGCTTTCTTT. It encodes CASSYHRVGNTEAFF. V usage is TRBV6-5 and J usage is TRBJ1-1, with unresolved D. V lost 2 bases and J 1 base, leaving 11 bases between the germline ends. This CDR3 is 15 amino acids long. Germline V gene lookup returns CDR1 MNHEY and CDR2 SVGAGI.

This clone was counted once. The chain employs TRBV5-5 and TRBJ2-7; the D is unclear. Germline CDR1 is SGHKS and CDR2 is YYEKEE (reference sequence). CDR3 length: 14 residues. Trimming cost V 1 base and J 1 base, with 9 bases left between them. DNA of the CDR3: TGTGCCAGCAGCTTGAGTCTGAGGTCCTACGAGCAGTACTTC. The encoded protein is CASSLSLRSYEQYF.

The chain joins TRBV2 to TRBJ1-1, with D unresolved. The ends were cut back, 7 bases at V and 3 bases at J, with 15 bases in the middle. CDR1 is SNHLY, CDR2 FYNNEI, per germline. The CDR3 sequence is 14 residues long. The CDR3 loop reads CASTKEGLDTEAFF. The CDR3 DNA is TGTGCCAGCACAAAGGAGGGATTGGACACTGAAGCTTTCTTT. Full variable domain (missing parts from reference TRBV2 and TRBJ1-1): EPEVTQTPSHQVTQMGQEVILRCVPISNHLYFYWYRQILGQKVEFLVSFYNNEISEKSEIFDDQFSVERPDGSNFTLKIRSTKLEDSAMYFCASTKEGLDTEAFFGQGTRLTVV.

J is TRBJ2-1 and V is TRBV30; 8 nucleotides line up with TRBD2. The length of the CDR3 is 15 residues. Germline V CDR1 and CDR2: GTSNPN, SVGIG (reference sequence). Trimming cost V 0 bases and J 9 bases; bases outside gene matches: 10. The CDR3 sequence: CAWSVEAGVWREQFF. CDR3 nucleotide sequence: TGTGCCTGGAGTGTAGAAGCGGGGGTTTGGCGTGAGCAGTTCTTC. The complete variable domain, with remaining parts taken from reference TRBV30 and TRBJ2-1, reads SQTIHQWPATLVQPVGSPLSLECTVEGTSNPNLYWYRQAAGRGLQLLFYSVGIGQISSEVPQNLSASRPQDRQFILSSKKLLLSDSGFYLCAWSVEAGVWREQFFGPGTRLTVL.

This chain links TRBV4-3 with TRBJ1-2; 8 bases agree with TRBD1. The junction had 2 bases not matched to a gene; V was cut back by 1 base and J by 1 base. From germline, CDR1 is LGHNA and CDR2 YSLEER. The CDR3 consists of 15 residues. The CDR3 spells CASSQGQGINYGYTF. The CDR3 nucleotides read TGCGCCAGCAGCCAAGGACAGGGGATTAACTATGGCTACACCTTC.

This rearrangement joins TRBV7-2 to TRBJ1-2; possibly TRBD1 for D (5 bases). The CDR3 is 13 amino acids. Germline values: CDR1 SGHTA, CDR2 FQGNSA. Trimming removed 1 base from V and 4 bases from J, with 7 bases in between. CDR3 bases: TGTGCCAGCAGCTTAGGACAGAGCTATGGCTACACCTTC. It is translated as CASSLGQSYGYTF. The full variable domain, in which reference TRBV7-2 and TRBJ1-2 provide the parts outside the CDR3, is GAGVSQSPSNKVTEKGKDVELRCDPISGHTALYWYRQSLGQGLEFLIYFQGNSAPDKSGLPSDRFSAERTGGSVSTLTIQRTQQEDSAVYLCASSLGQSYGYTFGSGTRLTVV.